This is a list of T cell receptor beta chains from one sample in a study of T-cell reconstitution after alpha-beta-depleted transplantation in children. TCRdb recomputed calls from the PCR reads with MiXCR, one row per CDR3 protein. Of 300,000 or so distinct CDR3 sequences in the sample, approximately 9.8% were seen once. The material sequenced was PBMCs from the stem cell graft donor, taken from the stem cell graft. The receptors stem from a human donor who donated a stem cell graft to a child with SCID. Both conserved end residues are part of each CDR3. Fields, in order: V gene, J gene, clone size, D gene, CDR3 protein, CDR3 DNA. D genes are given only for firm matches. Size values are once, few and many counts, or a class for expanded clones, and some rows have none.

v_gene: TRBV27; j_gene: TRBJ1-5; abundance: few; d_gene: -; CDR3aa: CASSFGRSEDQPQHF; CDR3nt: TGTGCCAGCAGTTTCGGACGGAGTGAGGATCAGCCCCAGCATTTT
v_gene: TRBV12-3/TRBV12-4; j_gene: TRBJ1-2; abundance: many; d_gene: -; CDR3aa: CASSLRGGYTF; CDR3nt: TGTGCCAGCAGCCTTAGGGGTGGCTACACCTTC
v_gene: TRBV20-1; j_gene: TRBJ1-4; abundance: few; d_gene: -; CDR3aa: CSARGYGSQNEKLFF; CDR3nt: TGCAGTGCTAGAGGGTATGGCAGCCAGAATGAAAAACTGTTTTTT
v_gene: TRBV15; j_gene: TRBJ2-7; abundance: few; d_gene: -; CDR3aa: CATSRDRRVEQYF; CDR3nt: TGTGCCACCAGCAGAGATCGGAGGGTTGAGCAGTACTTC
v_gene: TRBV7-7; j_gene: TRBJ1-6; abundance: -; d_gene: -; CDR3aa: CASSRYRNSPLHF; CDR3nt: TGTGCCAGCAGCCGCTACAGGAATTCACCCCTCCACTTT
v_gene: TRBV5-1; j_gene: TRBJ2-1; abundance: few; d_gene: -; CDR3aa: CASSRIRASDEQFF; CDR3nt: TGCGCCAGCAGCCGGATACGGGCGAGCGATGAGCAGTTCTTC
v_gene: TRBV5-6; j_gene: TRBJ1-1; abundance: few; d_gene: -; CDR3aa: CASSLALQTENTEAFF; CDR3nt: TGTGCCAGCAGCTTGGCCTTACAGACAGAGAACACTGAAGCTTTCTTT
v_gene: TRBV5-6; j_gene: TRBJ2-1; abundance: few; d_gene: -; CDR3aa: CASRGGGSSYNEQFF; CDR3nt: TGTGCCAGCAGAGGAGGGGGGAGCTCCTACAATGAGCAGTTCTTC
v_gene: TRBV10-3; j_gene: TRBJ2-2; abundance: few; d_gene: -; CDR3aa: CAISESVGGTGELFF; CDR3nt: TGTGCCATCAGTGAGTCCGTGGGCGGCACCGGGGAGCTGTTTTTT
v_gene: TRBV7-9; j_gene: TRBJ1-1; abundance: -; d_gene: -; CDR3aa: CASSHGSGIEAFF; CDR3nt: TGTGCCAGCAGCCATGGTTCCGGGATTGAAGCTTTCTTT
v_gene: TRBV6-1; j_gene: TRBJ1-1; abundance: many; d_gene: TRBD1; CDR3aa: CAGTTGQVNTEAFF; CDR3nt: TGTGCCGGTACGACCGGACAGGTAAACACTGAAGCTTTCTTT
v_gene: TRBV5-1; j_gene: TRBJ2-1; abundance: -; d_gene: -; CDR3aa: CASSFAGPRRSYNEQFF; CDR3nt: TGCGCCAGCAGCTTCGCCGGACCCCGTCGATCCTACAATGAGCAGTTCTTC
v_gene: TRBV2; j_gene: TRBJ2-7; abundance: few; d_gene: -; CDR3aa: CASSGTSSSYEQYF; CDR3nt: TGTGCCAGCTCCGGGACGTCGAGCTCCTACGAGCAGTACTTC
v_gene: TRBV6-2/TRBV6-3; j_gene: TRBJ2-1; abundance: many; d_gene: -; CDR3aa: CATRPEFYRNEQFF; CDR3nt: TGTGCCACGAGGCCGGAATTCTATAGGAATGAGCAGTTCTTC
v_gene: TRBV20-1; j_gene: TRBJ2-5; abundance: -; d_gene: -; CDR3aa: CSASERGETQYF; CDR3nt: TGCAGTGCTAGCGAACGAGGGGAGACCCAGTACTTC
v_gene: TRBV13; j_gene: TRBJ2-1; abundance: many; d_gene: -; CDR3aa: CASSLTLPRGGDEQFF; CDR3nt: TGTGCCAGCAGCCTAACTCTTCCGCGGGGTGGTGATGAGCAGTTCTTC
v_gene: TRBV12-3/TRBV12-4; j_gene: TRBJ2-2; abundance: -; d_gene: TRBD2; CDR3aa: CATGGGNTGELFF; CDR3nt: TGTGCCACGGGAGGGGGGAACACCGGGGAGCTGTTTTTT
v_gene: TRBV5-1; j_gene: TRBJ2-3; abundance: few; d_gene: -; CDR3aa: CASSFRSSRTDTQYF; CDR3nt: TGCGCCAGCAGCTTCAGGAGTTCTCGCACAGATACGCAGTATTTT
v_gene: TRBV12-3/TRBV12-4; j_gene: TRBJ1-2; abundance: many; d_gene: -; CDR3aa: CASRTGAAGGYTF; CDR3nt: TGTGCCAGCAGGACCGGGGCTGCTGGCGGCTACACCTTC
v_gene: TRBV9; j_gene: TRBJ1-1; abundance: many; d_gene: -; CDR3aa: CASSVAGGGTEAFF; CDR3nt: TGTGCCAGCAGCGTAGCCGGGGGAGGGACTGAAGCTTTCTTT
v_gene: TRBV2; j_gene: TRBJ2-2; abundance: many; d_gene: TRBD1; CDR3aa: CASRGQANTGELFF; CDR3nt: TGTGCCAGCAGAGGACAGGCAAACACCGGGGAGCTGTTTTTT
v_gene: TRBV12-3/TRBV12-4; j_gene: TRBJ2-1; abundance: few; d_gene: -; CDR3aa: CASSFRSSYNEQFF; CDR3nt: TGTGCCAGCAGTTTTCGGAGCTCCTACAATGAGCAGTTCTTC
v_gene: TRBV19; j_gene: TRBJ2-7; abundance: few; d_gene: TRBD1; CDR3aa: CASSRLGDRVFYEQYF; CDR3nt: TGTGCCAGTAGTAGGCTCGGGGACAGGGTCTTCTACGAGCAGTACTTC
v_gene: TRBV7-2; j_gene: TRBJ2-7; abundance: few; d_gene: TRBD1; CDR3aa: CASSLVQGLYEQYF; CDR3nt: TGTGCCAGCAGCTTAGTACAGGGGTTATACGAGCAGTACTTC
v_gene: TRBV29-1; j_gene: TRBJ2-7; abundance: many; d_gene: TRBD1; CDR3aa: CSVGTGESYEQYF; CDR3nt: TGCAGCGTAGGGACAGGGGAGTCCTACGAGCAGTACTTC
v_gene: TRBV3-1; j_gene: TRBJ1-1; abundance: few; d_gene: -; CDR3aa: CASSKGGATEAFF; CDR3nt: TGTGCCAGCAGCAAAGGAGGTGCGACTGAAGCTTTCTTT
v_gene: TRBV5-1; j_gene: TRBJ2-1; abundance: few; d_gene: -; CDR3aa: CASSLAGGRLYNEQFF; CDR3nt: TGCGCCAGCAGCTTGGCGGGGGGCAGACTTTACAATGAGCAGTTCTTC
v_gene: TRBV11-1; j_gene: TRBJ2-7; abundance: many; d_gene: -; CDR3aa: CASSLDLSYEQYF; CDR3nt: TGTGCCAGCAGCTTAGACTTGTCCTACGAGCAGTACTTC
v_gene: TRBV5-1; j_gene: TRBJ2-2; abundance: few; d_gene: TRBD1; CDR3aa: CASSLIAVTGANTGELFF; CDR3nt: TGCGCCAGCAGCTTGATCGCCGTGACAGGGGCGAACACCGGGGAGCTGTTTTTT
v_gene: TRBV6-5; j_gene: TRBJ1-4; abundance: few; d_gene: -; CDR3aa: CASSYSTPAGKKLFF; CDR3nt: TGTGCCAGCAGTTACTCGACTCCGGCAGGGAAAAAACTGTTTTTT
v_gene: TRBV16; j_gene: TRBJ2-3; abundance: -; d_gene: TRBD1; CDR3aa: CASSQPTGGAGYTQYF; CDR3nt: TGTGCCAGCAGCCAGCCGACAGGGGGCGCGGGATATACGCAGTATTTT
v_gene: TRBV4-1; j_gene: TRBJ1-3; abundance: -; d_gene: -; CDR3aa: CASSQEWEYTIYF; CDR3nt: TGCGCCAGCAGCCAAGAATGGGAATACACCATATATTTT
v_gene: TRBV2; j_gene: TRBJ1-4; abundance: few; d_gene: -; CDR3aa: CASSVQGDGEKLFF; CDR3nt: TGTGCCAGCAGTGTACAGGGTGATGGTGAAAAACTGTTTTTT
v_gene: TRBV7-9; j_gene: TRBJ2-7; abundance: -; d_gene: -; CDR3aa: CASSLANQGSSYEQYF; CDR3nt: TGTGCCAGCAGCTTAGCGAATCAGGGCAGTTCCTACGAGCAGTACTTC
v_gene: TRBV29-1; j_gene: TRBJ1-2; abundance: -; d_gene: TRBD1; CDR3aa: CSVGTGGGYGYTF; CDR3nt: TGCAGCGTTGGGACAGGGGGCGGCTATGGCTACACCTTC
v_gene: TRBV12-3/TRBV12-4; j_gene: TRBJ2-3; abundance: many; d_gene: TRBD1; CDR3aa: CASSQVTGGTDTQYF; CDR3nt: TGTGCCAGCAGCCAAGTGACAGGGGGAACAGATACGCAGTATTTT
v_gene: TRBV5-1; j_gene: TRBJ1-2; abundance: few; d_gene: -; CDR3aa: CASSLGQSYGYTF; CDR3nt: TGCGCCAGCAGCTTGGGACAGAGCTATGGCTACACCTTC
v_gene: TRBV6-5; j_gene: TRBJ2-1; abundance: few; d_gene: -; CDR3aa: CASSSPGTYNEQFF; CDR3nt: TGTGCCAGCAGTTCCCCAGGTACCTACAATGAGCAGTTCTTC
v_gene: TRBV6-5; j_gene: TRBJ1-2; abundance: few; d_gene: -; CDR3aa: CASSYLGENYGYTF; CDR3nt: TGTGCCAGCAGTTACCTGGGGGAGAACTATGGCTACACCTTC
v_gene: TRBV6-5; j_gene: TRBJ2-3; abundance: -; d_gene: -; CDR3aa: CASSYSGGALTDTQYF; CDR3nt: TGTGCCAGCAGTTACTCGGGCGGGGCTCTCACAGATACGCAGTATTTT
v_gene: TRBV12-3/TRBV12-4; j_gene: TRBJ2-7; abundance: many; d_gene: -; CDR3aa: CASSSKQGPYEQYF; CDR3nt: TGTGCCAGCAGCTCCAAGCAGGGCCCCTACGAGCAGTACTTC
v_gene: TRBV12-3/TRBV12-4; j_gene: TRBJ1-1; abundance: many; d_gene: -; CDR3aa: CASTINLSTEAFF; CDR3nt: TGTGCCAGCACTATAAACTTGAGCACTGAAGCTTTCTTT
v_gene: TRBV20-1; j_gene: TRBJ2-5; abundance: -; d_gene: -; CDR3aa: CSANTGKGRRETQYF; CDR3nt: TGCAGTGCAAATACAGGGAAAGGGCGGAGAGAGACCCAGTACTTC
v_gene: TRBV12-3/TRBV12-4; j_gene: TRBJ1-3; abundance: -; d_gene: -; CDR3aa: CASSSQGSGNTIYF; CDR3nt: TGTGCCAGCAGTTCACAGGGATCTGGAAACACCATATATTTT
v_gene: TRBV9; j_gene: TRBJ2-3; abundance: -; d_gene: TRBD1; CDR3aa: CASSVRDRVYDTQYF; CDR3nt: TGTGCCAGCAGCGTAAGAGACAGGGTTTATGATACGCAGTATTTT
v_gene: TRBV10-3; j_gene: TRBJ2-7; abundance: few; d_gene: -; CDR3aa: CAIMAGDSYEQYF; CDR3nt: TGTGCCATCATGGCAGGAGATTCCTACGAGCAGTACTTC
v_gene: TRBV9; j_gene: TRBJ1-1; abundance: few; d_gene: -; CDR3aa: CASSVALGTEAFF; CDR3nt: TGTGCCAGCAGCGTAGCACTGGGCACTGAAGCTTTCTTT
v_gene: TRBV5-1; j_gene: TRBJ2-1; abundance: -; d_gene: TRBD2; CDR3aa: CASSPGLAGGPGGSYNEQFF; CDR3nt: TGCGCCAGCAGCCCAGGACTAGCGGGGGGGCCAGGAGGTTCCTACAATGAGCAGTTCTTC
v_gene: TRBV27; j_gene: TRBJ2-2; abundance: many; d_gene: -; CDR3aa: CASSLAAGELFF; CDR3nt: TGTGCCAGCAGCCTCGCCGCCGGGGAGCTGTTTTTT
v_gene: TRBV20-1; j_gene: TRBJ2-1; abundance: few; d_gene: TRBD2; CDR3aa: CSAISGGAYSSYNEQFF; CDR3nt: TGCAGTGCCATAAGCGGGGGGGCGTATAGCTCCTACAATGAGCAGTTCTTC
v_gene: TRBV18; j_gene: TRBJ2-2; abundance: once; d_gene: -; CDR3aa: CASSPPGAPNTGELFF; CDR3nt: TGTGCCAGCTCACCACCCGGGGCGCCGAACACCGGGGAGCTGTTTTTT
v_gene: TRBV20-1; j_gene: TRBJ1-5; abundance: -; d_gene: -; CDR3aa: CSAAGPGNQPQHF; CDR3nt: TGCAGTGCAGCAGGACCAGGCAATCAGCCCCAGCATTTT
v_gene: TRBV20-1; j_gene: TRBJ2-4; abundance: few; d_gene: -; CDR3aa: CSALGQAEAKNIQYF; CDR3nt: TGCAGTGCCCTGGGGCAGGCGGAAGCCAAAAACATTCAGTACTTC